The 9 T cell receptor beta chains reported below all come from one sample, sequenced in a study of immune characterization of retroperitoneal liposarcoma. Via MiXCR, TCRdb re-called the PCR reads, giving one row per CDR3 protein. The sample has around 19,000 distinct CDR3 sequences, 35% to 45% seen once; the top ten hold roughly 7.3%. The specimen was blood. The origin of the receptors is a male donor with retroperitoneal liposarcoma.

This clonotype was seen ten or more times. The V and J genes are TRBV12-3 or TRBV12-4 and TRBJ2-1, with D possibly being TRBD1 (9 bases). With the DNA end fitting TRBJ2-7 better, the J assignment may be wrong. The CDR3 has 14 residues. The CDR3 sequence is CAGHRGRGAYEQYF. The CDR3 region has the DNA TGTGCCGGACACAGGGGGCGGGGGGCGTACGAGCAGTACTTC.

This clonotype was detected a few times. This chain connects TRBV12-3 or TRBV12-4 to TRBJ2-1, with D possibly TRBD1 on 7 matching bases. V shed 7 bases and J shed 9 bases, with 19 bases lying between them. The CDR3 is 14 amino acids. Written as DNA, the CDR3 is TGTGCCAGCACGGTGCGGCAGGGGGGTTTTGAGCAGTTCTTC. Its translation is CASTVRQGGFEQFF.

This chain links TRBV7-6 with TRBJ2-1; 9 bases agree with TRBD1. Germline-derived CDR1 and CDR2 are SGHVS and FNYEAQ. The CDR3 is 14 amino acids. V shed 5 bases and J 10 bases; nucleotides not matched to a gene: 9. The CDR3 coding sequence is TGTGCCAGCAGCACACCCGGGACAGGGAAAGAGCAGTTCTTC. Residues: CASSTPGTGKEQFF.

The rearrangement joins TRBV7-6 to TRBJ2-1; possibly TRBD1 for D (5 bases). TRBJ2-7 matches the DNA end more closely, so the J call is doubtful. The CDR3 is 16 amino acids. CDR1 SGHVS and CDR2 FNYEAQ come from the germline V gene. The CDR3 here is CASSRRGSLPSYEQYF. The DNA of the CDR3 is TGTGCCAGCAGCCGTAGGGGATCCCTGCCCTCCTACGAGCAGTACTTC.

The J gene is TRBJ2-1, the V gene TRBV12-3 or TRBV12-4, with TRBD2 matching 9 bases. CDR3 length equals 14 residues. Trimming at V came to 6 bases and at J to 8 bases, leaving 8 bases not matched to a gene. The CDR3 here is CASSYSGSIDEQFF. The CDR3 coding sequence is TGTGCCAGCAGCTATAGCGGGAGTATCGATGAGCAGTTCTTC.

This clonotype was seen ten or more times. The J gene is TRBJ2-2, the V gene TRBV6-1; 9 positions match TRBD2. The CDR3 covers 15 residues. Germline assignment: CDR1 MNHNS and CDR2 SASEGT. The V segment lost 6 bases and the J segment 5 bases; nucleotides outside the gene matches: 7. The CDR3 coding sequence is TGTGCCAGCAGCTTAGCGGGAGTAGGAACCGGGGAGCTGTTTTTT. This encodes CASSLAGVGTGELFF.

In this sample, this clonotype turned up many times. J is TRBJ2-1 and V is TRBV12-3 or TRBV12-4, with D maybe TRBD2 (6 bases). The V gene lost 6 bases and the J gene lost 9 bases, with 21 bases spanning the gap. The CDR3 spans 15 residues. The CDR3 DNA is TGTGCCAGCAGACTTGAACTAGCACCGATTGGTGAGCAGTTCTTC. It is translated as CASRLELAPIGEQFF.

This clonotype was recorded a few times. The chain uses TRBV10-2 and TRBJ2-5; 8 bases match TRBD1. The end of the DNA fits TRBJ2-7 better, so the J call may be wrong. Germline values: CDR1 WSHSY, CDR2 SAAADI. The CDR3 consists of 13 residues. CDR3 sequence reads: CASRTGEGYEQYF. The CDR3 DNA sequence: TGCGCCAGCAGGACAGGGGAAGGGTACGAGCAGTACTTC.

This chain joins TRBV27 and TRBJ2-1, with TRBD2 as a possible D gene (6 bases). Germline-derived CDR1 and CDR2 are MNHEY and SMNVEV (reference sequence). V was shortened by 4 bases and J by 0 bases, with 13 bases between the two germline ends. The CDR3 covers 16 residues. CDR3 sequence: CASSSSGSSSYNEQFF. The CDR3 DNA reads as TGTGCCAGCAGTTCCAGCGGGTCCAGCTCCTACAATGAGCAGTTCTTC.